This TCR beta chain was recovered during a study of T cells after yellow fever vaccination. Study outcomes and limitations: High-abundance clonotypes from the bulk population could contaminate FACS-sorted repertoires.

Concerning this clonotype itself: Its matching antigen is unknown.

Germline V gene data show CDR1 as SGHKS and CDR2 as YYEKEE (reference sequence). CDR3 length: 15 residues. V shed 5 bases and J 2 bases; nucleotides not matched to a gene: 4. TCRdb analysed the 5' RACE reads with MiXCR anew, one entry per CDR3 protein. The sample contains about 580,000 distinct CDR3 sequences, about a sixth of which appear only once. The sequencing here drew on PBMCs, taken 5 days after the first yellow fever vaccination. The TCR originated in a man aged 18 to 30 who received the YFV17D yellow fever vaccine. The rearrangement links TRBV5-5 to TRBJ2-3, with 11 bases lining up with TRBD2. The DNA for the CDR3 is TGTGCCAGCAGTTCGGGACTAGCGGTCACAGATACGCAGTATTTT. It translates to CASSSGLAVTDTQYF.